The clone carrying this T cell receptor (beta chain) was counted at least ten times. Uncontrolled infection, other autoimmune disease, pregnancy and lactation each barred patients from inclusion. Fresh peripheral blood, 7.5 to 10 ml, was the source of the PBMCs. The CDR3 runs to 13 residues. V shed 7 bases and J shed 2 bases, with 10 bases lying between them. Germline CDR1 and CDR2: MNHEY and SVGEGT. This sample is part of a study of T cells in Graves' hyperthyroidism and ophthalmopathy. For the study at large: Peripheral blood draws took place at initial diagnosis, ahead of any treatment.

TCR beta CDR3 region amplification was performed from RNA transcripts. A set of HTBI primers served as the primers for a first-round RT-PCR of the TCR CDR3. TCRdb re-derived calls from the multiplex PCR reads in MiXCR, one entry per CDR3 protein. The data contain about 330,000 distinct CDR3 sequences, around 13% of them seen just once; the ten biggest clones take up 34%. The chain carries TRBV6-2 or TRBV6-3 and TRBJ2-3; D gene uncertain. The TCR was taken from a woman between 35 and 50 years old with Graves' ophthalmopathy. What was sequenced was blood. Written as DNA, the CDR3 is TGTGCCAGCATCCAAGACACCACAGATACGCAGTATTTT. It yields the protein CASIQDTTDTQYF.